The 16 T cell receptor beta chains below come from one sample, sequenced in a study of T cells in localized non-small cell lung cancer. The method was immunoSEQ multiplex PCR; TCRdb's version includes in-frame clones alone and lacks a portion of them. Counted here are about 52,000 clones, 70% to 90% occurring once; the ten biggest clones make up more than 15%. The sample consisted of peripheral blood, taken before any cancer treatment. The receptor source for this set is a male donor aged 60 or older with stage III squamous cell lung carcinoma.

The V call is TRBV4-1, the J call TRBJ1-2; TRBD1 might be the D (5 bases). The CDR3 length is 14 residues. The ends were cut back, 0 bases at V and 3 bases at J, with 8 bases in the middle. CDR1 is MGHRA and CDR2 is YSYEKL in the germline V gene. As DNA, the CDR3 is TGCGCCAGCAGCCAAGACGGCAGGGACTATGGCTACACCTTC. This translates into CASSQDGRDYGYTF.

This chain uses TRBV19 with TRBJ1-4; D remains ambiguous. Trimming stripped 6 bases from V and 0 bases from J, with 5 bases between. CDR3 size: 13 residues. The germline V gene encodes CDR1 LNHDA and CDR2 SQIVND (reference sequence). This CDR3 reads CASRFATNEKLFF. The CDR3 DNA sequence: TGTGCCAGTAGGTTCGCAACTAATGAAAAACTGTTTTTT.

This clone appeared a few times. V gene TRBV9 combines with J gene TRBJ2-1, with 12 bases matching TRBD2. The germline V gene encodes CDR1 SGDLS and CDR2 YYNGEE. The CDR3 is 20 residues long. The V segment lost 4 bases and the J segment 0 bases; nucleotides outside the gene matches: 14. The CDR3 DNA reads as TGTGCCAGCAGCCCCCGGCCGGGACTAGCGGGCCTTAGCTCCTACAATGAGCAGTTCTTC. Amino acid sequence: CASSPRPGLAGLSSYNEQFF.

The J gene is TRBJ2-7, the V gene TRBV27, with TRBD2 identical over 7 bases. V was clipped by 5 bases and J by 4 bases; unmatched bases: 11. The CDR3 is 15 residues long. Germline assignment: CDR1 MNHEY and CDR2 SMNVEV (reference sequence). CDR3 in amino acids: CASSRSGGGKYEQYF. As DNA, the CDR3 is TGTGCCAGCAGTCGGTCCGGCGGGGGTAAGTACGAGCAGTACTTC.

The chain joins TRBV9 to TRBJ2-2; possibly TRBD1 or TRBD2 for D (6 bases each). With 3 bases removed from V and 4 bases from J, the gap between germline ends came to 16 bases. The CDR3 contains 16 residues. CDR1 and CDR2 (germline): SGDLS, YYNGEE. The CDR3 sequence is CASSEGGTAGTGELFF. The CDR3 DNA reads TGTGCCAGCAGCGAAGGGGGGACCGCCGGCACCGGGGAGCTGTTTTTT. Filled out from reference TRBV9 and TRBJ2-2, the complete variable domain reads DSGVTQTPKHLITATGQRVTLRCSPRSGDLSVYWYQQSLDQGLQFLIQYYNGEERAKGNILERFSAQQFPDLHSELNLSSLELGDSALYFCASSEGGTAGTGELFFGEGSRLTVL.

This CDR3 is CASSKEVDRVVTDTQYF. The CDR3 bases are TGTGCCAGCAGCAAAGAGGTGGATCGGGTGGTCACAGATACGCAGTATTTT. This sequence joins TRBV21-1 and TRBJ2-3; TRBD2 is the table's D call, not checked against the DNA. TRBV21-1 is designated a pseudogene. The CDR3 has 17 residues.

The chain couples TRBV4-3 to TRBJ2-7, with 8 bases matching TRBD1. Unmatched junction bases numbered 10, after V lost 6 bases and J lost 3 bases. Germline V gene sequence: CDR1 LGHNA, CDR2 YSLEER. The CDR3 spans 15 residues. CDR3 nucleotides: TGCGCCAGCAGGCAGAGCACAGGGGGTATCTACGAGCAGTACTTC. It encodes CASRQSTGGIYEQYF.

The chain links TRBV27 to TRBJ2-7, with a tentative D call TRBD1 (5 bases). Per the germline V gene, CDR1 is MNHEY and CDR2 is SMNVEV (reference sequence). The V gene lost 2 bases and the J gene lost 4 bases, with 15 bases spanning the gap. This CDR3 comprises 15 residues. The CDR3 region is CASSLISGKMYEQYF. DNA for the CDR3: TGTGCCAGCAGTTTAATTTCAGGGAAGATGTACGAGCAGTACTTC.

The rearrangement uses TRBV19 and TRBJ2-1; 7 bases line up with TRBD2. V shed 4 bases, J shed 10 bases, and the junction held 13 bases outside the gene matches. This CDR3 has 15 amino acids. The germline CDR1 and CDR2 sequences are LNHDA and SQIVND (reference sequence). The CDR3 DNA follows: TGTGCCAGTAGTACCATGGCGGGAGCAGACGTCGAGCAGTTCTTC. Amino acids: CASSTMAGADVEQFF.

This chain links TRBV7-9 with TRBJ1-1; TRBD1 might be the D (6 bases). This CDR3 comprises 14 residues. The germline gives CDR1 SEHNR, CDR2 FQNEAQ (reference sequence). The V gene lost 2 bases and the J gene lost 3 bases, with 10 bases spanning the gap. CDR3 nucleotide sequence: TGTGCCAGCAGCTTACAGGGGTCCGACACTGAAGCTTTCTTT. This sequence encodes CASSLQGSDTEAFF.

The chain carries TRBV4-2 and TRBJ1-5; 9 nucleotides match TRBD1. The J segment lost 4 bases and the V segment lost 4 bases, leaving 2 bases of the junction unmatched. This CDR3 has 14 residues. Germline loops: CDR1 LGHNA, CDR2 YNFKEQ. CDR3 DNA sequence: TGTGCCAGCAGCCCCGACAGGGGGAATCAGCCCCAGCATTTT. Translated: CASSPDRGNQPQHF.

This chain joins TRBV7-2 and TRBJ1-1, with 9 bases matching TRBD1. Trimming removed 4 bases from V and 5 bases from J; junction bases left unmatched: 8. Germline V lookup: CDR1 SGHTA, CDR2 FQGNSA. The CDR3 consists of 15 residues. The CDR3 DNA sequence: TGTGCCAGCAGCTACCCGACAGGGGGTAAAACTGAAGCTTTCTTT. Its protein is CASSYPTGGKTEAFF.

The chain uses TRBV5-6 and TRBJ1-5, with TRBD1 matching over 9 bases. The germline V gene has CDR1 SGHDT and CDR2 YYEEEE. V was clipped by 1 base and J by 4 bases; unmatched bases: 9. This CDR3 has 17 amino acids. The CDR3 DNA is TGTGCCAGCAGCTTGACCGGGACAGGGCGAGGGAATCAGCCCCAGCATTTT. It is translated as CASSLTGTGRGNQPQHF.

The CDR3 bases are TGTGCCAGCTCCCCCGCATCTGAAGCTTTCTTT. Translated, it gives CASSPASEAFF. The chain uses TRBV7-9 and TRBJ1-1, with D hard to call. V lost 8 bases, J lost 6 bases, and 10 bases lay in between. The V gene's germline CDR1 is SEHNR and CDR2 FQNEAQ (reference sequence). The CDR3 contains 11 residues. Supplemented by reference TRBV7-9 and TRBJ1-1, the full variable domain reads DTGVSQNPRHKITKRGQNVTFRCDPISEHNRLYWYRQTLGQGPEFLTYFQNEAQLEKSRLLSDRFSAERPKGSFSTLEIQRTEQGDSAMYLCASSPASEAFFGQGTRLTVV.

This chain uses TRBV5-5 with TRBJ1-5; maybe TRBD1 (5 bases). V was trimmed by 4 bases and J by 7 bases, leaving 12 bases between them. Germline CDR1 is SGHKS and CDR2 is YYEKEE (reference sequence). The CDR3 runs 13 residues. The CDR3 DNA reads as TGTGCCAGCAGCCTGGAGGGGAGACAGCCCCAGCATTTT. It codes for CASSLEGRQPQHF.

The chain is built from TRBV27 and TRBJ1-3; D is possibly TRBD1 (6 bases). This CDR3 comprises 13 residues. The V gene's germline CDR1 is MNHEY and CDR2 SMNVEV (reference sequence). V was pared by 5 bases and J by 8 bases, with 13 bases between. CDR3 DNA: TGTGCCAGCAGTCCTTACAAGGGGGACACCATATATTTT. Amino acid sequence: CASSPYKGDTIYF.